This passage covers 11 T cell receptor beta chains from one sample sequenced in a study of T cells after yellow fever vaccination. TCRdb passed the 5' RACE reads through MiXCR, listing each CDR3 protein once. Of approximately 90,000 distinct CDR3 sequences in the sample, less than 6% were seen once. The sample in question was CD8+ T cells sorted from PBMCs, obtained 10 days after the yellow fever booster vaccination. The receptors shown here come from a man between 18 and 29 years old who received the YFV17D yellow fever vaccine.

The chain uses TRBV6-1 and TRBJ2-3; TRBD1 might be the D (5 bases). CDR3 length: 14 residues. Between the trimmed V and J ends, which lost 3 bases and 2 bases, there was a span of 9 bases. CDR1 and CDR2 (germline): MNHNS, SASEGT. CDR3 region: CASSDDSSTDTQYF. The CDR3 DNA reads TGTGCCAGCAGTGACGACAGTTCCACAGATACGCAGTATTTT.

In its sample, this clonotype was seen a few times. The CDR3: CASSQRGYEQYF. In DNA form, the CDR3 reads TGTGCCAGCAGCCAACGGGGGTACGAGCAGTACTTC. The gene calls are TRBV7-9 and TRBJ2-7; a weak D match, TRBD2 (6 bases). The CDR3 totals 12 residues. V was trimmed by 5 bases and J by 4 bases, leaving 9 bases between them. CDR1 and CDR2 (germline): SEHNR, FQNEAQ (reference sequence).

This clonotype was detected only a few times. The chain joins TRBV4-1 to TRBJ2-3, with 9 positions matching TRBD1. The CDR3 is 16 amino acids. From germline, CDR1 is MGHRA and CDR2 YSYEKL. The ends lost 0 bases at V and 5 bases at J; junction bases unmatched: 6. The CDR3 protein is CASSQDGTGQGDTQYF. The CDR3 DNA reads TGCGCCAGCAGCCAAGACGGGACAGGGCAAGGAGATACGCAGTATTTT.

Many counts were recorded for this clonotype. This chain links TRBV4-3 with TRBJ2-7; 9 positions match TRBD2. The J segment lost 1 base and the V segment lost 0 bases, leaving 4 bases of the junction unmatched. The length of the CDR3 is 16 residues. The germline gives CDR1 LGHNA, CDR2 YSLEER. CDR3 in amino acids: CASSQEFSGGSYEQYF. DNA of the CDR3: TGCGCCAGCAGCCAAGAATTTAGCGGGGGTTCCTACGAGCAGTACTTC.

The chain joins TRBV7-9 to TRBJ2-7, with 9 bases fitting TRBD1. V trimming: 5 bases; J trimming: 1 base; junction bases outside the gene matches: 6. This CDR3 has 15 amino acids. Germline CDR1 and CDR2: SEHNR and FQNEAQ (reference sequence). CDR3 residues: CASSGQGSSSYEQYF. The CDR3 DNA sequence: TGTGCCAGCAGCGGACAGGGGTCGTCGTCCTACGAGCAGTACTTC.

The chain joins TRBV29-1 to TRBJ2-7, with 9 bases lining up with TRBD2. After removal of 6 bases from V and 3 bases from J, the junction contained 6 bases not matched to a gene. CDR1 is SQVTM and CDR2 is ANQGSEA in the germline V gene. The length of the CDR3 is 13 residues. The CDR3 reads CSVVLAGYYEQYF. DNA for the CDR3: TGCAGCGTCGTCCTAGCGGGGTACTACGAGCAGTACTTC.

This CDR3 reads CASSQDSGGPEAFF. CDR3 bases: TGCGCCAGCAGCCAAGATTCCGGGGGGCCGGAAGCTTTCTTT. The rearrangement uses TRBV4-3 and TRBJ1-1, with D perhaps matching TRBD1 (6 bases). V lost 0 bases to trimming and J lost 8 bases, with 13 bases between them. This CDR3 region has 14 residues. Germline CDR1 is LGHNA and CDR2 is YSLEER.

This clonotype showed up just a few times. In DNA, the CDR3 is TGTGCCAGCAGCCTAAGGCCAGGTGAGACTGAAGCTTTCTTT. Translating gives CASSLRPGETEAFF. The chain recombines TRBV11-2 with TRBJ1-1; D ambiguous. The V gene's germline CDR1 is SGHAT and CDR2 FQNNGV. The CDR3 runs to 14 residues. The ends were cut back, 5 bases at V and 5 bases at J, with 15 bases in the middle.

This clonotype was seen more than once but under ten times. This sequence joins TRBV4-1 and TRBJ1-6, with 8 positions matching TRBD1. Trimming took 0 bases from V and 10 from J; bases not matched to a gene: 5. The germline CDR1 and CDR2 sequences are MGHRA and YSYEKL. This CDR3 spans 15 amino acids. CDR3 nucleotides: TGCGCCAGCAGCCAAGATTGGGACAGGCCCTCACCCCTCCACTTT. Translated: CASSQDWDRPSPLHF.

This clonotype has more than one count but fewer than ten. The V and J genes are TRBV20-1 and TRBJ2-7, with D possibly TRBD2 on 6 matching bases. Germline assignment: CDR1 DFQATT and CDR2 SNEGSKA (reference sequence). Trimming left V 6 bases short and J 3 bases short, with 15 bases between. This CDR3 is 13 amino acids long. The CDR3 bases are TGCAGTGCGACCGGGACTTCCGACTACGAGCAGTACTTC. Translated, it gives CSATGTSDYEQYF.

J is TRBJ2-1 and V is TRBV29-1, with TRBD2 identical over 7 bases. The CDR3 loop spans 15 amino acids. The V segment lost 3 bases and the J segment 2 bases; nucleotides outside the gene matches: 7. Germline CDR1 and CDR2: SQVTM and ANQGSEA. The CDR3 coding sequence is TGCAGCGTTGACCCCCCAAGCGGGGCCTACAATGAGCAGTTCTTC. Its protein product is CSVDPPSGAYNEQFF.